Listed below are T cell receptor beta chains from one sample, sequenced in a study of vaccination and CD4 T cells after COVID-19. Their antigens are not known. TCRdb fed the PCR reads into MiXCR, producing one record per CDR3 protein. This sample yields 15,000 to 20,000 distinct CDR3 sequences, of which 78% are seen a single time; 15% to 20% belongs to the top ten. Sequencing was performed on CD4+ T cells from blood, cultured in vitro, taken after SARS-CoV-2 vaccination. Receptors originate from a human donor who received a COVID-19 vaccine. CDR3s include the opening cysteine and the closing phenylalanine or tryptophan. A D gene is named only where the DNA matches it firmly. Some rows mark clone size as missing; the rest say once, few, many or name a class of expanded clone.

D gene: TRBD1; V gene: TRBV27; J gene: TRBJ1-6; clone size: once; CDR3 protein: CASSHTYDRDYNSPLHF; CDR3 DNA: TGTGCCAGCAGTCACACCTACGACAGGGACTATAATTCACCCCTCCACTTT
D gene: NA; V gene: TRBV19; J gene: TRBJ2-3; clone size: NA; CDR3 protein: CASSKIAGRFPDTQYF; CDR3 DNA: TGTGCCAGTAGTAAAATCGCGGGGAGGTTCCCAGATACGCAGTATTTT
D gene: TRBD1; V gene: TRBV7-8; J gene: TRBJ1-5; clone size: once; CDR3 protein: CASSPDRGPGNQPQHF; CDR3 DNA: TGTGCCAGCAGCCCCGACAGGGGGCCCGGGAATCAGCCCCAGCATTTT
D gene: NA; V gene: TRBV12-3/TRBV12-4; J gene: TRBJ1-5; clone size: NA; CDR3 protein: CASSFGRGRAGLPQHF; CDR3 DNA: TGTGCCAGCAGTTTTGGAAGAGGGAGGGCGGGTCTGCCCCAGCATTTT
D gene: NA; V gene: TRBV11-2; J gene: TRBJ1-1; clone size: NA; CDR3 protein: CASTPPKAFF; CDR3 DNA: TGTGCCAGCACACCCCCCAAAGCTTTCTTT
D gene: NA; V gene: TRBV19; J gene: TRBJ1-1; clone size: NA; CDR3 protein: CASSIDRGKAFF; CDR3 DNA: TGTGCCAGTAGTATAGATCGTGGTAAAGCTTTCTTT
D gene: NA; V gene: TRBV7-9; J gene: TRBJ2-2; clone size: NA; CDR3 protein: CASSQDGYTGELFF; CDR3 DNA: TGTGCCAGCAGCCAGGACGGCTACACCGGGGAGCTGTTTTTT
D gene: NA; V gene: TRBV7-2; J gene: TRBJ1-2; clone size: NA; CDR3 protein: CASSLYRAGGYTF; CDR3 DNA: TGTGCCAGCAGCTTGTACAGGGCAGGCGGCTACACCTTC
D gene: NA; V gene: TRBV20-1; J gene: TRBJ1-5; clone size: few; CDR3 protein: CSAPRTPGSNQPQHF; CDR3 DNA: TGCAGTGCTCCCAGGACTCCGGGGAGCAATCAGCCCCAGCATTTT
D gene: NA; V gene: TRBV6-5; J gene: TRBJ1-3; clone size: NA; CDR3 protein: CASSYSQHGNTIYF; CDR3 DNA: TGTGCCAGCAGTTACTCGCAGCATGGAAACACCATATATTTT
D gene: TRBD1; V gene: TRBV25-1; J gene: TRBJ1-2; clone size: NA; CDR3 protein: CASSTRPGTGVDGYTF; CDR3 DNA: TGTGCCAGCAGTACCCGCCCCGGGACAGGGGTCGACGGCTACACCTTC
D gene: NA; V gene: TRBV30; J gene: TRBJ1-2; clone size: NA; CDR3 protein: CAWRWQVSGYTF; CDR3 DNA: TGTGCCTGGAGGTGGCAGGTCTCTGGCTACACCTTC
D gene: NA; V gene: TRBV6-1; J gene: TRBJ1-3; clone size: few; CDR3 protein: CASIRGANGNTIYF; CDR3 DNA: TGTGCCAGCATACGGGGGGCGAATGGAAACACCATATATTTT
D gene: NA; V gene: TRBV19; J gene: TRBJ2-5; clone size: NA; CDR3 protein: CASSVHRGGGETQYF; CDR3 DNA: TGTGCCAGTAGTGTTCACAGGGGAGGAGGAGAGACCCAGTACTTC
D gene: TRBD1; V gene: TRBV7-8; J gene: TRBJ1-5; clone size: NA; CDR3 protein: CASSQLRWTGSNQPQHF; CDR3 DNA: TGTGCCAGCAGCCAACTACGGTGGACAGGTTCCAATCAGCCCCAGCATTTT
D gene: TRBD2; V gene: TRBV7-2; J gene: TRBJ2-5; clone size: NA; CDR3 protein: CASSPRASGDVSETQYF; CDR3 DNA: TGTGCCAGCAGCCCGCGTGCTAGCGGGGACGTGTCAGAGACCCAGTACTTC
D gene: TRBD2; V gene: TRBV7-2; J gene: TRBJ2-3; clone size: few; CDR3 protein: CASSPLAGYTDTQYF; CDR3 DNA: TGTGCCAGCAGCCCTCTAGCGGGGTACACAGATACGCAGTATTTT
D gene: TRBD2; V gene: TRBV19; J gene: TRBJ2-1; clone size: NA; CDR3 protein: CASRLAGHAEQFF; CDR3 DNA: TGTGCCAGTAGACTAGCGGGTCATGCTGAGCAGTTCTTC
D gene: TRBD2; V gene: TRBV7-9; J gene: TRBJ2-3; clone size: NA; CDR3 protein: CASRTSGHTDTQYF; CDR3 DNA: TGTGCCAGCAGGACTAGCGGACACACAGATACGCAGTATTTT
D gene: NA; V gene: TRBV2; J gene: TRBJ2-1; clone size: NA; CDR3 protein: CASSQRGLGNEQFF; CDR3 DNA: TGTGCCAGCAGTCAAAGGGGACTGGGGAATGAGCAGTTCTTC
D gene: TRBD2; V gene: TRBV12-5; J gene: TRBJ2-1; clone size: once; CDR3 protein: CASGLDSGGQNDRFF; CDR3 DNA: TGTGCTAGTGGTTTGGATAGCGGGGGGCAAAATGATAGGTTCTTC
D gene: NA; V gene: TRBV19; J gene: TRBJ1-5; clone size: NA; CDR3 protein: CASQRAGVGNQPQHF; CDR3 DNA: TGTGCCAGCCAACGGGCGGGGGTAGGGAATCAGCCCCAGCATTTT
D gene: NA; V gene: TRBV10-1; J gene: TRBJ2-5; clone size: NA; CDR3 protein: CASSEQGSRQETQYF; CDR3 DNA: TGCGCCAGCAGTGAACAGGGATCTCGCCAAGAGACCCAGTACTTC
D gene: TRBD1; V gene: TRBV30; J gene: TRBJ1-3; clone size: NA; CDR3 protein: CAWRGQGVSGNTIYF; CDR3 DNA: TGTGCCTGGAGGGGACAGGGGGTTTCTGGAAACACCATATATTTT
D gene: TRBD1; V gene: TRBV20-1; J gene: TRBJ2-3; clone size: NA; CDR3 protein: CSAPGQGGTVATQYF; CDR3 DNA: TGCAGTGCGCCCGGACAGGGGGGGACGGTTGCTACGCAGTATTTT
D gene: NA; V gene: TRBV6-5; J gene: TRBJ2-7; clone size: NA; CDR3 protein: CASSSDSAPYEQYF; CDR3 DNA: TGTGCCAGCAGTTCAGACAGCGCTCCCTACGAGCAGTACTTC
D gene: NA; V gene: TRBV20-1; J gene: TRBJ2-2; clone size: NA; CDR3 protein: CSALKTTGSTGELFF; CDR3 DNA: TGCAGTGCCCTAAAAACTACAGGGAGCACCGGGGAGCTGTTTTTT
D gene: TRBD1; V gene: TRBV11-3; J gene: TRBJ2-5; clone size: NA; CDR3 protein: CASSLQTGETQYF; CDR3 DNA: TGTGCCAGCAGCTTGCAGACAGGGGAGACCCAGTACTTC
D gene: TRBD2; V gene: TRBV5-6; J gene: TRBJ2-5; clone size: once; CDR3 protein: CASSTLAGGETQYF; CDR3 DNA: TGTGCCAGCAGCACACTAGCGGGGGGTGAGACCCAGTACTTC
D gene: NA; V gene: TRBV6-1; J gene: TRBJ1-5; clone size: NA; CDR3 protein: CASSEGVLNQPQHF; CDR3 DNA: TGTGCCAGCAGTGAAGGTGTCCTCAATCAGCCCCAGCATTTT
D gene: NA; V gene: TRBV27; J gene: TRBJ1-1; clone size: once; CDR3 protein: CASSLSGRGGDNTEAFF; CDR3 DNA: TGTGCCAGCAGTTTATCCGGCAGGGGAGGTGACAACACTGAAGCTTTCTTT
D gene: NA; V gene: TRBV12-3/TRBV12-4; J gene: TRBJ2-3; clone size: NA; CDR3 protein: CASSLLGPGTDTQYF; CDR3 DNA: TGTGCCAGCAGTTTGCTGGGTCCTGGCACAGATACGCAGTATTTT
D gene: TRBD2; V gene: TRBV6-5; J gene: TRBJ2-3; clone size: NA; CDR3 protein: CASSYSRGAGIDTQYF; CDR3 DNA: TGTGCCAGCAGTTACTCGCGGGGGGCCGGTATAGATACGCAGTATTTT
D gene: NA; V gene: TRBV24-1; J gene: TRBJ2-5; clone size: NA; CDR3 protein: CATSDSAVRETQYF; CDR3 DNA: TGTGCCACCAGTGATTCCGCGGTCCGGGAGACCCAGTACTTC
D gene: TRBD2; V gene: TRBV12-3/TRBV12-4; J gene: TRBJ2-3; clone size: once; CDR3 protein: CASSPRTRTDTQYF; CDR3 DNA: TGTGCCAGCAGTCCCAGGACTAGGACAGATACGCAGTATTTT
D gene: TRBD1; V gene: TRBV6-1; J gene: TRBJ1-5; clone size: NA; CDR3 protein: CASRQGPHSNQPQHF; CDR3 DNA: TGTGCCAGCAGACAGGGGCCCCATAGCAATCAGCCCCAGCATTTT
D gene: NA; V gene: TRBV7-2; J gene: TRBJ2-3; clone size: NA; CDR3 protein: CASSLDGGRGDTQYF; CDR3 DNA: TGTGCCAGCAGCTTAGACGGGGGGCGAGGAGATACGCAGTATTTT
D gene: NA; V gene: TRBV19; J gene: TRBJ1-1; clone size: NA; CDR3 protein: CASSIVAVGTEAFF; CDR3 DNA: TGTGCCAGTAGTATAGTGGCAGTTGGAACTGAAGCTTTCTTT
D gene: NA; V gene: TRBV7-6; J gene: TRBJ1-5; clone size: NA; CDR3 protein: CASSRLTGFSQPQHF; CDR3 DNA: TGTGCCAGCAGCCGCCTCACGGGTTTTAGCCAGCCCCAGCATTTT
D gene: NA; V gene: TRBV30; J gene: TRBJ1-6; clone size: once; CDR3 protein: CAWSVLGAGGNSPLHF; CDR3 DNA: TGTGCCTGGAGTGTACTGGGGGCCGGGGGTAATTCACCCCTCCACTTT
D gene: NA; V gene: TRBV27; J gene: TRBJ2-3; clone size: NA; CDR3 protein: CASSLSGTDTQYF; CDR3 DNA: TGTGCCAGCAGTTTATCGGGCACAGATACGCAGTATTTT
D gene: NA; V gene: TRBV6-1; J gene: TRBJ1-2; clone size: NA; CDR3 protein: CASSESLQGRGYTF; CDR3 DNA: TGTGCCAGCAGTGAAAGTCTGCAGGGAAGAGGCTACACCTTC
D gene: TRBD1; V gene: TRBV7-9; J gene: TRBJ1-4; clone size: once; CDR3 protein: CASSLGGTDEKLFF; CDR3 DNA: TGTGCCAGCAGTCTGGGGGGGACAGATGAAAAACTGTTTTTT
D gene: NA; V gene: TRBV6-2/TRBV6-3; J gene: TRBJ1-1; clone size: once; CDR3 protein: CASRSGSEDTEAFF; CDR3 DNA: TGTGCCAGCAGGTCTGGGAGTGAAGACACTGAAGCTTTCTTT
D gene: TRBD2; V gene: TRBV6-5; J gene: TRBJ2-7; clone size: few; CDR3 protein: CASSLNSGVATYEQYF; CDR3 DNA: TGTGCCAGCAGTTTAAATAGCGGGGTGGCCACCTACGAGCAGTACTTC
D gene: TRBD2; V gene: TRBV6-2/TRBV6-3; J gene: TRBJ2-3; clone size: NA; CDR3 protein: CASSYLPASGGTDTQYF; CDR3 DNA: TGTGCCAGCAGTTACTTACCGGCTAGCGGGGGCACAGATACGCAGTATTTT
D gene: TRBD1; V gene: TRBV20-1; J gene: TRBJ1-6; clone size: NA; CDR3 protein: CSAPNTGVGNSPLHF; CDR3 DNA: TGCAGTGCTCCCAATACAGGGGTAGGTAATTCACCCCTCCACTTT
D gene: NA; V gene: TRBV7-2; J gene: TRBJ1-2; clone size: NA; CDR3 protein: CASSFKPRQFYGYTF; CDR3 DNA: TGTGCCAGCAGCTTTAAACCGCGGCAGTTCTATGGCTACACCTTC
D gene: NA; V gene: TRBV7-3; J gene: TRBJ1-6; clone size: NA; CDR3 protein: CASGPGQGRVRANSPLHF; CDR3 DNA: TGTGCCAGCGGCCCGGGGCAGGGGAGGGTTAGAGCGAATTCACCCCTCCACTTT
D gene: NA; V gene: TRBV7-3; J gene: TRBJ1-2; clone size: NA; CDR3 protein: CASSPTASDSGYTF; CDR3 DNA: TGTGCCAGCAGCCCTACTGCCTCGGATTCGGGCTACACCTTC
D gene: TRBD1; V gene: TRBV20-1; J gene: TRBJ1-4; clone size: NA; CDR3 protein: CSARIGGQGGKLFF; CDR3 DNA: TGCAGTGCTAGAATCGGAGGACAGGGAGGAAAACTGTTTTTT
D gene: NA; V gene: TRBV30; J gene: TRBJ1-2; clone size: NA; CDR3 protein: CAWSVLRNYGYTF; CDR3 DNA: TGTGCCTGGAGTGTCCTACGTAACTATGGCTACACCTTC
D gene: TRBD1; V gene: TRBV12-3/TRBV12-4; J gene: TRBJ1-1; clone size: NA; CDR3 protein: CASSSRTGVTEAFF; CDR3 DNA: TGTGCCAGCAGTTCACGGACAGGGGTCACTGAAGCTTTCTTT
D gene: TRBD1; V gene: TRBV27; J gene: TRBJ1-5; clone size: NA; CDR3 protein: CATRTGGPNQPQHF; CDR3 DNA: TGTGCCACTAGGACAGGGGGGCCCAATCAGCCCCAGCATTTT
D gene: TRBD1; V gene: TRBV12-3/TRBV12-4; J gene: TRBJ1-6; clone size: few; CDR3 protein: CASSLYPLGDSLNSPLHF; CDR3 DNA: TGTGCCAGCAGTTTATACCCCCTAGGGGACAGCTTAAATTCACCCCTCCACTTT